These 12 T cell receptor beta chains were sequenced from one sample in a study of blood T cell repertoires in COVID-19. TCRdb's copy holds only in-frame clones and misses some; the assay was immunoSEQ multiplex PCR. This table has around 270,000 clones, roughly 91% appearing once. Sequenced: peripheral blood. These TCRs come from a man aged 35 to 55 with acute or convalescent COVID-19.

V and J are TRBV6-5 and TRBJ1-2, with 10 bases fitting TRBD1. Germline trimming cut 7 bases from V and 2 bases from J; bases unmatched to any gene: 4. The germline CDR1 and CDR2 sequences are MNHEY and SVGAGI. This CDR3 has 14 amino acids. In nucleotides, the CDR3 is TGTGCCAGCACCCCGACAGGGGGCAACTATGGCTACACCTTC. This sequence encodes CASTPTGGNYGYTF.

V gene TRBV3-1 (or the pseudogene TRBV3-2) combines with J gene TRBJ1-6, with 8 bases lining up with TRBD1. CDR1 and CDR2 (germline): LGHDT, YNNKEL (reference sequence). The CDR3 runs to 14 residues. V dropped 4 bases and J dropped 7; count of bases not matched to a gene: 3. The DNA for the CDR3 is TGTGCCAGCAGCCTCCGACAGGGGAATTCACCCCTCCACTTT. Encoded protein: CASSLRQGNSPLHF.

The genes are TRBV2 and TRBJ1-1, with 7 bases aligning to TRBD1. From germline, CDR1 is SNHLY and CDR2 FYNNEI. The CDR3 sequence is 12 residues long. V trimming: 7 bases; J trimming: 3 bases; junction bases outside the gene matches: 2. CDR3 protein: CASTDRDTEAFF. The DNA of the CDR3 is TGTGCCAGCACAGACAGGGACACTGAAGCTTTCTTT.

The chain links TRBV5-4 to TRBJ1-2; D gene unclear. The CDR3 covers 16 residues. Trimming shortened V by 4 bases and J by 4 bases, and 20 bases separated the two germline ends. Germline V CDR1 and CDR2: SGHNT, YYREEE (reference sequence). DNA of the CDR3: TGTGCCAGCAGCCCACCCCGGACGGGGAACAGCTATGGCTACACCTTC. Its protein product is CASSPPRTGNSYGYTF.

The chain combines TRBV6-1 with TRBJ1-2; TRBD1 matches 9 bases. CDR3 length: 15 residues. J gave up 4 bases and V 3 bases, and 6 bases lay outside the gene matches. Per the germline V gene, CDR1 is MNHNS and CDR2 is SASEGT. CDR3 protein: CASSDRTGDPYGYTF. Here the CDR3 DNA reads TGTGCCAGCAGTGACCGGACAGGGGATCCCTATGGCTACACCTTC.

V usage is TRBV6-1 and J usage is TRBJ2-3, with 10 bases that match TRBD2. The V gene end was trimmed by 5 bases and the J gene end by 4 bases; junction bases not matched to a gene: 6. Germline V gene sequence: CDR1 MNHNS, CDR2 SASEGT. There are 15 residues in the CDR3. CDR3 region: CASSTGTSVPDTQYF. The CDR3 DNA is TGTGCCAGCAGTACCGGGACTAGCGTCCCAGATACGCAGTATTTT.

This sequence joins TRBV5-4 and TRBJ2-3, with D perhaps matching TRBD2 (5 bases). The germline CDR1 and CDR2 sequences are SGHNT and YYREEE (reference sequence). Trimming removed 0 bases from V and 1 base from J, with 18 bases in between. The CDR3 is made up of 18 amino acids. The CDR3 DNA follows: TGTGCCAGCAGCTTGGCCGAGAGGGTGGAGGTTGGCACAGATACGCAGTATTTT. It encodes CASSLAERVEVGTDTQYF. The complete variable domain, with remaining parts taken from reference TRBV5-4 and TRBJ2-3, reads ETGVTQSPTHLIKTRGQQVTLRCSSQSGHNTVSWYQQALGQGPQFIFQYYREEENGRGNFPPRFSGLQFPNYSSELNVNALELDDSALYLCASSLAERVEVGTDTQYFGPGTRLTVL.

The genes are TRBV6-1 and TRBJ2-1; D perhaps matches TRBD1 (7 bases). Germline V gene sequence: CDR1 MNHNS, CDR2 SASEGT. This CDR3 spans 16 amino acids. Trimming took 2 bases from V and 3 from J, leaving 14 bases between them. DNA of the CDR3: TGTGCCAGCAGTGAAATGGGGCAGGGGGGCTACAATGAGCAGTTCTTC. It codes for CASSEMGQGGYNEQFF.

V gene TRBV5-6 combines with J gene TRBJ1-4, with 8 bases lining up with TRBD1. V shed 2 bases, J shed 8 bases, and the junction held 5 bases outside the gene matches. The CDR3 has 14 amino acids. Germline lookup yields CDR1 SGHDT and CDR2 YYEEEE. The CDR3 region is CASSFGQGGEKLFF. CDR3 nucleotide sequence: TGTGCCAGCAGCTTCGGACAGGGTGGAGAAAAACTGTTTTTT.

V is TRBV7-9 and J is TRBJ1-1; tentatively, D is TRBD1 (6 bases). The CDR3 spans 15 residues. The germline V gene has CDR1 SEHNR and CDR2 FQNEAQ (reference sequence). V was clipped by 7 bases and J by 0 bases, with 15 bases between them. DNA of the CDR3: TGTGCCAGCAACCCCGGACAGTCTATGAACACTGAAGCTTTCTTT. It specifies CASNPGQSMNTEAFF.

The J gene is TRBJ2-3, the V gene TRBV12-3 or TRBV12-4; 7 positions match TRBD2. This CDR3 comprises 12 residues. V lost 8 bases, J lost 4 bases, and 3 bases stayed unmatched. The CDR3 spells CASGRDADTQYF. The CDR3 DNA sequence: TGTGCCAGCGGGAGGGATGCAGATACGCAGTATTTT.

CDR3 loop: CASSEKQDYGYTF. The CDR3 DNA reads as TGCGCCAGCAGTGAGAAACAGGACTATGGCTACACCTTC. V gene TRBV10-1 combines with J gene TRBJ1-2, with D tentatively TRBD1 (5 bases). Germline V gene data show CDR1 as WNHNN and CDR2 as SYGVQD (reference sequence). This CDR3 spans 13 amino acids. The V end lost 2 bases, the J end lost 3 bases, and 7 bases lay between the germline ends.